This T cell receptor beta chain emerged from a study of T cell responses to AZD1222 COVID-19 vaccine. Findings of the study overall: Baseline seropositivity occurred in only a handful of AZD1222 recipients. White British donors predominated, females outnumbered males, and clonal diversity was possibly underestimated.

Produced via immunoSEQ multiplex PCR; TCRdb's table is partial and in-frame only. The sample holds some 100,000 clones, around 87% seen once. Regarding this clone: Antigen specificity is unknown.

Investigators merged groups given second doses at roughly 4 or roughly 12 weeks. This clonotype was obtained from an adult who received the AZD1222 COVID-19 vaccine. The specimen comprised peripheral blood, sampled 28 days after the second AZD1222 dose.

CDR3 region: CASSLGERESREEQYF. CDR3 nucleotide sequence: TGTGCCAGCAGCTTAGGCGAGCGGGAGTCACGGGAGGAGCAGTACTTC. V usage is TRBV11-1 and J usage is TRBJ2-7; 8 bases line up with TRBD2. Germline-derived CDR1 and CDR2 are SGHAT and FQDESV (reference sequence). The CDR3 length is 16 residues. J gave up 7 bases and V 1 base, and 12 bases lay outside the gene matches.